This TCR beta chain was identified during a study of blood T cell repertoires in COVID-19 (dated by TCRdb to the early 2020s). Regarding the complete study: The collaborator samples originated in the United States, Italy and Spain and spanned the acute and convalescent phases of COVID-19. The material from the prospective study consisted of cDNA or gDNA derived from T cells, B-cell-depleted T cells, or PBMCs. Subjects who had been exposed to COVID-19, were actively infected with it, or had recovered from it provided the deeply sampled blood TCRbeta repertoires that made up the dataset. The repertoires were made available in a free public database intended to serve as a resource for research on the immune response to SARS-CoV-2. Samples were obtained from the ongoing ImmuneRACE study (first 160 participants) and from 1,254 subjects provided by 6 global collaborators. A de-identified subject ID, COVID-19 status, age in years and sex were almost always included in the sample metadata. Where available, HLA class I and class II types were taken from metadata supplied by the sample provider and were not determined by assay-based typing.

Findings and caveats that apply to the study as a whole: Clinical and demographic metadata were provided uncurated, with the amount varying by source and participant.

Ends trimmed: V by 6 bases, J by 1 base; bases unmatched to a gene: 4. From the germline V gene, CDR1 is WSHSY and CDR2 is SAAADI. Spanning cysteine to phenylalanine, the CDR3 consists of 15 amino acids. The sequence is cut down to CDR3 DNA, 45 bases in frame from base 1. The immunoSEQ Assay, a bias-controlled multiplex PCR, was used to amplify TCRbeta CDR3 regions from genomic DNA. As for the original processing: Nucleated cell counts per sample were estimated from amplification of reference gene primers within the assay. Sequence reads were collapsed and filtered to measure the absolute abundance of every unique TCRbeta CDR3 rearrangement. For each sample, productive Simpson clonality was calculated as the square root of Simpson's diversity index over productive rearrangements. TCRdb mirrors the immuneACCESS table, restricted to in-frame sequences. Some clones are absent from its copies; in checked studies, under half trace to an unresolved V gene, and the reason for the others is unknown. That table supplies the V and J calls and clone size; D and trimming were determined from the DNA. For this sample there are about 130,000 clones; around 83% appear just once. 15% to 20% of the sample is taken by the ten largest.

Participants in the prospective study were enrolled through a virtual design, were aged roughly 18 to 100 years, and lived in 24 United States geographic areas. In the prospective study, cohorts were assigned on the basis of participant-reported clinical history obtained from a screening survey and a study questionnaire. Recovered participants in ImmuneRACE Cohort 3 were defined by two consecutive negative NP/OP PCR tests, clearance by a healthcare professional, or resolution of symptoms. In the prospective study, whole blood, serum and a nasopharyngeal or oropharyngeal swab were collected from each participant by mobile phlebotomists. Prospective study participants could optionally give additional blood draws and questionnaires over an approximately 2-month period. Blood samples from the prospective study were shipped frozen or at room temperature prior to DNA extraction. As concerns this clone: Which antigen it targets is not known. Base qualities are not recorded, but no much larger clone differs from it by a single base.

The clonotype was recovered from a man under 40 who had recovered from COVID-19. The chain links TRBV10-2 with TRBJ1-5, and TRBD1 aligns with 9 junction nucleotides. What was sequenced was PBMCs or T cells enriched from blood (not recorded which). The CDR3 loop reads CASRGQGMSNQPQHF. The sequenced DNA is TGCGCCAGCAGGGGACAGGGTATGAGCAATCAGCCCCAGCATTTT.